Below are 25 T cell receptor beta chains sequenced from a single sample in a study of early T cells in non-severe SARS-CoV-2 infection. TCRdb fed the 5' RACE reads into MiXCR, producing one record per CDR3 protein. The sample has tens of thousands of distinct CDR3 sequences, about 5% seen once. Sequencing was carried out using whole blood. The receptors originated from an adult who was a healthcare worker with PCR-confirmed SARS-CoV-2 infection or an uninfected control (not recorded which).

The chain is built from TRBV7-6 and TRBJ2-2; TRBD1 matches 8 bases. V trimming: 4 bases; J trimming: 5 bases; junction bases outside the gene matches: 9. Looked up from germline, CDR1 is SGHVS and CDR2 is FNYEAQ. CDR3 length: 16 residues. The CDR3 loop is CASSSDRGRRTGELFF. Written as DNA, the CDR3 is TGTGCCAGCAGCTCCGACAGGGGTCGCAGGACCGGGGAGCTGTTTTTT. Full variable domain (remainder filled in from reference TRBV7-6 and TRBJ2-2): GAGVSQSPRYKVTKRGQDVALRCDPISGHVSLYWYRQALGQGPEFLTYFNYEAQQDKSGLPNDRFSAERPEGSISTLTIQRTEQRDSAMYRCASSSDRGRRTGELFFGEGSRLTVL.

This clonotype occurred many times. J is TRBJ2-2 and V is TRBV14; TRBD2 matches at 13 bases. After removal of 3 bases from V and 2 bases from J, the junction contained 3 bases not matched to a gene. The CDR3 has 17 amino acids. Germline lookup yields CDR1 SGHDN and CDR2 FVKESK. In nucleotides, the CDR3 is TGTGCCAGCAGCCATGCGGGACTAGCGGGAAACACCGGGGAGCTGTTTTTT. It translates to CASSHAGLAGNTGELFF.

This clonotype has more than one count but fewer than ten. One end of the junction does not line up with germline, which may come from a read error. The genes are TRBV20-1 and TRBJ2-7; 11 positions match TRBD2. CDR3 size: 14 residues. Germline V gene sequence: CDR1 DFQATT, CDR2 SNEGSKA (reference sequence). The CDR3 sequence: CSARGLAGSYEQYF. DNA of the CDR3: TGCAGTGCCAGAGGACTAGCGGGCTCCTACGAGCAGTACTTC.

The V call is TRBV7-2, the J call TRBJ2-1; D is unclear. Germline values: CDR1 SGHTA, CDR2 FQGNSA. V lost 5 bases and J lost 10, with 18 bases in between. This CDR3 is 14 amino acids long. Here the CDR3 DNA reads TGTGCCAGCAGCCCTTCTCCCGCCGGCCCGGAGCAGTTCTTC. This codes for CASSPSPAGPEQFF.

This clonotype was detected many times. The J gene is TRBJ2-3, the V gene TRBV29-1, with a weak D call TRBD2 (5 bases). Per germline, CDR1 SQVTM and CDR2 ANQGSEA. Trimming took off 4 bases at V and 8 bases at J, with 13 bases between the two ends. There are 12 residues in the CDR3. This chain's CDR3 is CSVGLARGTQYF. The CDR3 DNA sequence: TGCAGCGTTGGACTCGCACGGGGTACGCAGTATTTT.

This clonotype was counted only a few times. This chain connects TRBV6-6 to TRBJ2-7, with D possibly matching TRBD2 (5 bases). The V and J ends lost 5 bases and 2 bases respectively, with 10 bases between them. CDR3 length: 13 residues. Per germline, CDR1 MNHNY and CDR2 SVGAGI (reference sequence). The CDR3 spells CASSLTNPYEQYF. CDR3 nucleotides: TGTGCCAGCAGTCTGACTAACCCCTACGAGCAGTACTTC.

Many counts were recorded for this clonotype. The chain employs TRBV28 and TRBJ2-6; TRBD1 aligns across 7 bases. The CDR3 totals 16 residues. The germline gives CDR1 MDHEN, CDR2 SYDVKM. The junction had 3 bases not matched to a gene; V was cut back by 4 bases and J by 0 bases. The CDR3 spells CASSWGQLSGANVLTF. The CDR3 bases are TGTGCCAGCAGTTGGGGACAGCTCTCTGGGGCCAACGTCCTGACTTTC.

This clonotype showed up many times. The chain has TRBV9 and TRBJ1-1; no clear D. The CDR3 is 13 residues long. The V end lost 0 bases, the J end lost 4 bases, and 7 bases lay between the germline ends. Germline V gene lookup returns CDR1 SGDLS and CDR2 YYNGEE. The CDR3 nucleotides read TGTGCCAGCAGCGTAGTTACAACCACTGAAGCTTTCTTT. Amino acids: CASSVVTTTEAFF.

In this sample, this clonotype turned up many times. The chain uses TRBV6-5 and TRBJ2-5, with D tentatively TRBD2 (5 bases). The CDR3 covers 14 residues. CDR1 and CDR2 from the germline V gene are MNHEY and SVGAGI. Trimming cost V 6 bases and J 7 bases, with 18 bases left between them. The CDR3 spells CASRTGPPEGTQYF. The CDR3 region has the DNA TGTGCCAGCAGAACCGGACCTCCTGAGGGGACCCAGTACTTC.

On this clonotype itself: A read error is possible here, since a much larger clone lies one base away. The rearrangement joins TRBV6-2 or TRBV6-3 to TRBJ2-7, with 7 positions matching TRBD2. The CDR3 runs to 15 residues. Unmatched junction bases numbered 14, after V lost 10 bases and J lost 2 bases. Looked up from germline, CDR1 is MNHEY and CDR2 is SVGEGT. DNA for the CDR3: TGTGCCACCGGGCGATCCGGGAGGAACACCTACGAGCAGTACTTC. Encoded protein: CATGRSGRNTYEQYF.

This clonotype occurred many times. The chain uses TRBV12-3 or TRBV12-4 and TRBJ2-2; D is perhaps TRBD1 or TRBD2 (5 bases each). The CDR3 has 14 amino acids. V was cut by 1 base and J by 7 bases, with 10 bases left in between. CDR3 region: CASSLGGQGGELFF. The CDR3 DNA follows: TGTGCCAGCAGTTTAGGCGGGCAGGGCGGGGAGCTGTTTTTT.

The CDR3 loop reads CASREGDEQYF. In nucleotides, the CDR3 is TGCGCCAGCAGGGAGGGTGACGAGCAGTACTTC. The chain carries TRBV10-2 and TRBJ2-7; weak D call: TRBD2 (6 bases). The V end was cut by 6 bases, the J end by 5 bases, with 8 bases between. CDR3 length equals 11 residues. Germline-derived CDR1 and CDR2 are WSHSY and SAAADI.

This clonotype was detected ten times or more. The rearrangement joins TRBV4-3 to TRBJ2-7; perhaps D is TRBD1 or TRBD2 (5 bases each). V lost 0 bases and J lost 2, with 17 bases in between. Germline CDR1 is LGHNA and CDR2 is YSLEER. The CDR3 consists of 17 residues. The CDR3 spells CASSQDVRGPVPYEQYF. As DNA, the CDR3 is TGCGCCAGCAGCCAAGATGTCCGGGGCCCAGTTCCCTACGAGCAGTACTTC.

This clonotype turned up a few times. V gene TRBV14 combines with J gene TRBJ2-5, with D possibly matching TRBD2 (5 bases). The CDR3 consists of 15 residues. Per the germline V gene, CDR1 is SGHDN and CDR2 is FVKESK. The germline V and J ends were trimmed by 0 bases and 5 bases, with 13 bases remaining between them. CDR3 DNA sequence: TGTGCCAGCAGCCAAGAGTACGCTAGCTCGGAGACCCAGTACTTC. Translated, it gives CASSQEYASSETQYF.

This clonotype was seen at least ten times. The rearrangement joins TRBV4-2 to TRBJ1-2; D may be TRBD1 (5 bases). Per the germline V gene, CDR1 is LGHNA and CDR2 is YNFKEQ. The CDR3 is made up of 15 amino acids. Deletions cut 1 base from V and 2 bases from J, with 11 bases between. The chain's CDR3 is CASSQVAGTNYGYTF. In DNA, the CDR3 is TGTGCCAGCAGCCAAGTCGCAGGGACCAACTATGGCTACACCTTC.

The J gene is TRBJ1-1, the V gene TRBV6-2 or TRBV6-3; 7 nucleotides line up with TRBD1. Germline V gene sequence: CDR1 MNHEY, CDR2 SVGEGT. The CDR3 consists of 14 residues. Losses at the gene ends were 7 bases for V and 1 base for J; bases not matched to a gene: 6. The CDR3 sequence: CASTEQGPNTEAFF. The CDR3 DNA reads TGTGCCAGCACCGAACAGGGGCCGAACACTGAAGCTTTCTTT.

Concerning this clonotype: A read error may explain this, as a much larger clone is one base away. The final CDR3 position lacks the conserved phenylalanine or tryptophan, pointing to a likely read error. The chain joins TRBV7-2 to TRBJ2-2, with no clear D. CDR1 is SGHTA, CDR2 FQGNSA, per germline. The CDR3 runs 14 residues. Deletions cut 3 bases from V and 2 bases from J, with 7 bases between. CDR3 DNA sequence: TGTGCCAGCAGCTTCGGAGTAAACACCGGGGAGCTGTTTCTT. As protein: CASSFGVNTGELFL.

This sequence joins TRBV20-1 and TRBJ2-1; a weak D match, TRBD2 (6 bases). This CDR3 spans 12 amino acids. Germline assignment: CDR1 DFQATT and CDR2 SNEGSKA (reference sequence). The CDR3 spells CTSGGSYNEQFF. The CDR3 DNA follows: TGCACCTCCGGGGGATCCTACAATGAGCAGTTCTTC.

Concerning this clonotype: A read error may account for a junction end that differs from germline. This chain joins TRBV28 and TRBJ1-1; 9 nucleotides line up with TRBD1. The CDR3 loop spans 15 amino acids. Germline loops: CDR1 MDHEN, CDR2 SYDVKM. The CDR3 bases are TGTGCCAGCAGTTTAACCGGGACAGGGAACACTGAAGTTTTCTTT. This translates into CASSLTGTGNTEVFF.

This chain joins TRBV20-1 and TRBJ2-1; no definite D call. Trimming removed 7 bases from V and 8 bases from J, with 9 bases in between. The CDR3 is 10 amino acids. CDR1 and CDR2 from the germline V gene are DFQATT and SNEGSKA (reference sequence). As DNA, the CDR3 is TGCAGTGTATTAGAGCATGAGCAGTTCTTC. Its protein is CSVLEHEQFF.

This clonotype was seen only a few times. J is TRBJ2-1 and V is TRBV6-6; 8 bases are a match to TRBD2. Looked up from germline, CDR1 is MNHNY and CDR2 is SVGAGI (reference sequence). Germline trimming cut 5 bases from V and 7 bases from J; bases unmatched to any gene: 13. This CDR3 contains 16 residues. CDR3 sequence (DNA): TGTGCCAGCAGTGATAGGAGCGGGAGCGGCTATAATGAGCAGTTCTTC. Translated: CASSDRSGSGYNEQFF.

V is TRBV18 and J is TRBJ2-7; no definite D call. Germline CDR1 KGHSH, CDR2 LQKENI. V lost 0 bases, J lost 2 bases, and 8 bases lay in between. CDR3 size: 14 residues. DNA of the CDR3: TGTGCCAGCTCACCACCCGACATTACCTACGAGCAGTACTTC. This codes for CASSPPDITYEQYF.

This clonotype was counted a single time. This may be a read error, as it is one base from a much larger clone. The chain employs TRBV29-1 and TRBJ2-7; no reliable D call. V dropped 6 bases and J dropped 3 bases, with 15 bases sitting between them. This CDR3 comprises 13 residues. Germline CDR1 reads SQVTM; CDR2 reads ANQGSEA. The CDR3 sequence is CSVRLTRVYEQYF. DNA of the CDR3: TGCAGCGTGCGTCTGACAAGGGTCTACGAGCAGTACTTC.

This clonotype was detected ten times or more. The chain employs TRBV15 and TRBJ2-7; D unclear. This CDR3 is built from 14 residues. The V end lost 2 bases, the J end lost 2 bases, and 10 bases lay between the germline ends. Germline assignment: CDR1 LNHNV and CDR2 YYDKDF (reference sequence). The CDR3 region has the DNA TGTGCCACCAGCAGAAAAAGACAAGCCTACGAGCAGTACTTC. This encodes CATSRKRQAYEQYF.

This clonotype was found many times. The genes are TRBV20-1 and TRBJ2-7, with D perhaps TRBD2 (6 bases). The CDR3 covers 13 residues. Per the germline V gene, CDR1 is DFQATT and CDR2 is SNEGSKA (reference sequence). Trimming removed 6 bases from V and 2 bases from J, with 14 bases in between. The CDR3 region has the DNA TGCAGTGCCTCTGGCGGGGAAGCCTACGAGCAGTACTTC. It codes for CSASGGEAYEQYF.